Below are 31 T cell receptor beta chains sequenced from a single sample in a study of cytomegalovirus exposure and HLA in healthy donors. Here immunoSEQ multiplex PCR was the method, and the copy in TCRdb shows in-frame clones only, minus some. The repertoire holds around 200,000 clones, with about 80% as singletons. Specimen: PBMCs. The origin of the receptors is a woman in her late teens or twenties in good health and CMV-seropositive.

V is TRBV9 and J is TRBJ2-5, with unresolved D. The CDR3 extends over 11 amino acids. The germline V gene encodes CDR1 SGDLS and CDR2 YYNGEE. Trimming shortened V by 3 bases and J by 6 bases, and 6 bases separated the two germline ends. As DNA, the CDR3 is TGTGCCAGCAGCGCCGGTCAGACCCAGTACTTC. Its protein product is CASSAGQTQYF.

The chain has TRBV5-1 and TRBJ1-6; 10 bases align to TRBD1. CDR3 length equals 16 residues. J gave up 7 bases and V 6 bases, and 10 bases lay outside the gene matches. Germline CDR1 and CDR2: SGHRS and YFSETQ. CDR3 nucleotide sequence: TGCGCCAGCAACTACGGGGGACAGGGGAACAATTCACCCCTCCACTTT. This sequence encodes CASNYGGQGNNSPLHF.

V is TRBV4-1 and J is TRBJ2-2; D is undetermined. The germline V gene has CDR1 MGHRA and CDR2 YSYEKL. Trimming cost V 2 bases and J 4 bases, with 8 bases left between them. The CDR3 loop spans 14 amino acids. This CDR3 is CASSQSHSTGELFF. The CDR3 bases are TGCGCCAGCAGCCAATCCCACAGCACCGGGGAGCTGTTTTTT.

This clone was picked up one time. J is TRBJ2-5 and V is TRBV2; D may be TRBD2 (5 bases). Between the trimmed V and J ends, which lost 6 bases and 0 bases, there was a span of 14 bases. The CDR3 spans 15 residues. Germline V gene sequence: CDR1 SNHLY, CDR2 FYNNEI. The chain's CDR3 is CASREEPRHQETQYF. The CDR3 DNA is TGTGCCAGCAGGGAGGAACCTAGACACCAAGAGACCCAGTACTTC.

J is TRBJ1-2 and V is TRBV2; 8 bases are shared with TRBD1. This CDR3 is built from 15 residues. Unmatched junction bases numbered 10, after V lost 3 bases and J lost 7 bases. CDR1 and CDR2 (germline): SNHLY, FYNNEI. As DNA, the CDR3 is TGTGCCAGCAGTGATTCTGGACAGGGTGTCGGTGGCTACACCTTC. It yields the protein CASSDSGQGVGGYTF.

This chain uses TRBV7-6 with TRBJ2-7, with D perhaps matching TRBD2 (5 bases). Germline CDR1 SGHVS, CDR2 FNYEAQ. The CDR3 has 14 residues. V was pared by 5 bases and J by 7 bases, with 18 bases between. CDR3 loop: CASSPGRTEGEQYF. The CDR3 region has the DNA TGTGCCAGCAGCCCTGGACGGACTGAGGGAGAGCAGTACTTC.

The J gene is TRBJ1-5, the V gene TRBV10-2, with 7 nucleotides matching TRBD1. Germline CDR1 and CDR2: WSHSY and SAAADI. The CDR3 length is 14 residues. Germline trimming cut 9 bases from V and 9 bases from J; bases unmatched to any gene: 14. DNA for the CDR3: TGCGCCAGTAAACAGGGGCTGGGAGGTTGGCCCCAGCATTTT. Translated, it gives CASKQGLGGWPQHF.

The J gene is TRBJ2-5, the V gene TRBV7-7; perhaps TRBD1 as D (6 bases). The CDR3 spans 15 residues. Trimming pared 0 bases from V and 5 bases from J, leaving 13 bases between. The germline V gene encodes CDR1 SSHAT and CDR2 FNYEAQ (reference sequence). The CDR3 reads CASSLALGAGETQYF. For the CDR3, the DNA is TGTGCCAGCAGCTTAGCGCTGGGGGCAGGGGAGACCCAGTACTTC.

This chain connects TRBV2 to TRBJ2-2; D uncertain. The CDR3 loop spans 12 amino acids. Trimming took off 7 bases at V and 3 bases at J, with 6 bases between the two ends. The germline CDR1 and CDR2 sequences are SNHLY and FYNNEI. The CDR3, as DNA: TGTGCCAGCACTCTAGACACCGGGGAGCTGTTTTTT. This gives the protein CASTLDTGELFF.

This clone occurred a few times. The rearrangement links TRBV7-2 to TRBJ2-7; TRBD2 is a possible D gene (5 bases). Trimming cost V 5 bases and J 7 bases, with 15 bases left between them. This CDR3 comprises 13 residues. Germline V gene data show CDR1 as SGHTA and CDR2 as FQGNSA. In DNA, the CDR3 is TGTGCCAGCAGCCCCCGGACTCGAATGGAGCAGTACTTC. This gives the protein CASSPRTRMEQYF.

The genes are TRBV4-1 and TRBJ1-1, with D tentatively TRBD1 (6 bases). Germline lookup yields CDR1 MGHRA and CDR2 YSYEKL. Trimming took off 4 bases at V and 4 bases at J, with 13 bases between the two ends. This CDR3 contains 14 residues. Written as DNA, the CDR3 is TGCGCCAGCAGCCCACCGGGGGGCTCCACTGAAGCTTTCTTT. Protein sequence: CASSPPGGSTEAFF.

The CDR3 sequence is CASSFGLAGSNEQFF. CDR3 in DNA: TGCGCCAGCAGCTTCGGACTAGCGGGGAGCAATGAGCAGTTCTTC. The rearrangement uses TRBV5-1 and TRBJ2-1, with 12 bases that match TRBD2. The CDR3 length is 15 residues. The V gene end was trimmed by 2 bases and the J gene end by 6 bases; junction bases not matched to a gene: 3. Germline CDR1 is SGHRS and CDR2 is YFSETQ.

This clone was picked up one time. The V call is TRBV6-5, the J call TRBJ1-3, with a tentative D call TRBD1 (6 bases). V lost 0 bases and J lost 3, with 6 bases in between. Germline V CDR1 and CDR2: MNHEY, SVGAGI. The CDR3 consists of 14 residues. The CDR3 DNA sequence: TGTGCCAGCAGTTACTCGGACAGTGGAAACACCATATATTTT. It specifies CASSYSDSGNTIYF.

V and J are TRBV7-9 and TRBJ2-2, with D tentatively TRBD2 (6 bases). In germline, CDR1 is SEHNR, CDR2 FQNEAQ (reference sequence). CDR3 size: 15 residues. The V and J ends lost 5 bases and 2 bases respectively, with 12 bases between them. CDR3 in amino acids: CASSKRDSNTGELFF. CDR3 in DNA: TGTGCCAGCAGCAAGAGGGACTCTAACACCGGGGAGCTGTTTTTT.

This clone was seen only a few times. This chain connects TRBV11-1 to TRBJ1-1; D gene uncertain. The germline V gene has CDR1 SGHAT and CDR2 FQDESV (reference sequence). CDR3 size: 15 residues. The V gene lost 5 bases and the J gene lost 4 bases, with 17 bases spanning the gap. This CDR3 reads CASSPLPSGPTEAFF. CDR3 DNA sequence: TGTGCCAGCAGCCCTCTCCCCTCTGGGCCCACTGAAGCTTTCTTT. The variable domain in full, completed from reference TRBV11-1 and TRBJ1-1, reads EAEVAQSPRYKITEKSQAVAFWCDPISGHATLYWYRQILGQGPELLVQFQDESVVDDSQLPKDRFSAERLKGVDSTLKIQPAELGDSAMYLCASSPLPSGPTEAFFGQGTRLTVV.

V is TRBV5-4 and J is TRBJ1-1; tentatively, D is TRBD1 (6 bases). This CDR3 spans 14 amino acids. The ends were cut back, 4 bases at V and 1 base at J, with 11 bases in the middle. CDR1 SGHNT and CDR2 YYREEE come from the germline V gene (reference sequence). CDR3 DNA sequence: TGTGCCAGCAGCCCCCCGACAGGGAACACTGAAGCTTTCTTT. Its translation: CASSPPTGNTEAFF.

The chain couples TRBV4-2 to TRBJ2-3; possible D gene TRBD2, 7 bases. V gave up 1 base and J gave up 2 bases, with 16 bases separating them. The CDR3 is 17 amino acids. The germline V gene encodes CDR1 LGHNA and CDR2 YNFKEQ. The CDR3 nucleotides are TGTGCCAGCAGCCAAGTATCAGGGAGGGGGTTCACAGATACGCAGTATTTT. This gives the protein CASSQVSGRGFTDTQYF.

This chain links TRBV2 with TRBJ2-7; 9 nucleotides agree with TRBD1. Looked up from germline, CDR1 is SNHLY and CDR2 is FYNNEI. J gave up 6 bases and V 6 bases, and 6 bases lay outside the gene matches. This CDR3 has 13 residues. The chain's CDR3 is CASRRDRATEQYF. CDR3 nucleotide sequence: TGTGCCAGCAGAAGGGACAGGGCAACCGAGCAGTACTTC. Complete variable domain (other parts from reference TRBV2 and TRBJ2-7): EPEVTQTPSHQVTQMGQEVILRCVPISNHLYFYWYRQILGQKVEFLVSFYNNEISEKSEIFDDQFSVERPDGSNFTLKIRSTKLEDSAMYFCASRRDRATEQYFGPGTRLTVT.

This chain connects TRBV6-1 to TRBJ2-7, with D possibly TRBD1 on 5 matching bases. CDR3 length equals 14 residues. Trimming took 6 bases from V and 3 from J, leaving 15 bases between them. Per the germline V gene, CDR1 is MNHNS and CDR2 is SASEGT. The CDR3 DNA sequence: TGTGCCAGCAGCAAGGCGCAGGGCCACTACGAGCAGTACTTC. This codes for CASSKAQGHYEQYF.

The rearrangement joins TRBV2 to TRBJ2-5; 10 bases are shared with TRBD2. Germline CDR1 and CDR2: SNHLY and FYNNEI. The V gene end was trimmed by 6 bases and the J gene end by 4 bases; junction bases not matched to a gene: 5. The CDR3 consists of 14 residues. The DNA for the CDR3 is TGTGCCAGCAGGGCTAGCGGGGGAGGAGAGACCCAGTACTTC. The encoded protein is CASRASGGGETQYF.

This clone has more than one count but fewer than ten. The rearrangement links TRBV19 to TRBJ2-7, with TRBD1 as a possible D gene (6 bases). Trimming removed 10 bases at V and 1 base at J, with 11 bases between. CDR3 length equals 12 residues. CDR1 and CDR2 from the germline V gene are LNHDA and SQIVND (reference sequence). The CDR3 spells CATTDRSYEQYF. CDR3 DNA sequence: TGTGCCACAACCGACAGGTCCTACGAGCAGTACTTC.

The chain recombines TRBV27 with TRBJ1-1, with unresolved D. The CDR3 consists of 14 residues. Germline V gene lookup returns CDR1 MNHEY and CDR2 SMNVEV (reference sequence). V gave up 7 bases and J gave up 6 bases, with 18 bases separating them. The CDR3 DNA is TGTGCCAGCATTTATTCCTCCGGTGTACCTGAAGCTTTCTTT. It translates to CASIYSSGVPEAFF.

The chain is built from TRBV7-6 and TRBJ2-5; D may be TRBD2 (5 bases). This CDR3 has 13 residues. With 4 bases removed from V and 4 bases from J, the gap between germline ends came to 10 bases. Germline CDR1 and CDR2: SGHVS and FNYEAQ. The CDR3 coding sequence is TGTGCCAGCAGCTCCTGGGCGGGAGAGACCCAGTACTTC. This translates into CASSSWAGETQYF.

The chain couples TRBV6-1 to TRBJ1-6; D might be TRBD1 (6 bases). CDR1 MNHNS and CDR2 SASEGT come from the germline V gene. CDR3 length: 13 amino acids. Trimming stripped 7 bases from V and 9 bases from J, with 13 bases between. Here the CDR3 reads CASTGTGSSPLHF. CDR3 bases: TGTGCCAGCACTGGAACAGGGAGTTCACCCCTCCACTTT.

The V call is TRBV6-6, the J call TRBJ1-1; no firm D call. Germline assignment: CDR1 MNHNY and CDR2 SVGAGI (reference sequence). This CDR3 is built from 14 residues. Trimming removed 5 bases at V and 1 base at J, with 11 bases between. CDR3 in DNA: TGTGCCAGCAGTCGCCTGACGGGGAACACTGAAGCTTTCTTT. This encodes CASSRLTGNTEAFF.

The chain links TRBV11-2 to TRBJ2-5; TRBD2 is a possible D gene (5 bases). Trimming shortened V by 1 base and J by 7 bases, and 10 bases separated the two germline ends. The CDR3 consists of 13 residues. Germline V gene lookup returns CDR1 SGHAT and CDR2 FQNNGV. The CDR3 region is CASSLGSAGTQYF. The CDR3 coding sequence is TGTGCCAGCAGCTTAGGGTCGGCGGGGACCCAGTACTTC. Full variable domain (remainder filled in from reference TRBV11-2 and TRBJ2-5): EAGVAQSPRYKIIEKRQSVAFWCNPISGHATLYWYQQILGQGPKLLIQFQNNGVVDDSQLPKDRFSAERLKGVDSTLKIQPAKLEDSAVYLCASSLGSAGTQYFGPGTRLLVL.

The CDR3 spells CASSPSTGELFF. The CDR3 bases are TGTGCCAGCAGCCCTTCCACCGGGGAGCTGTTTTTT. This sequence joins TRBV5-4 and TRBJ2-2; D unclear. Germline V gene data show CDR1 as SGHNT and CDR2 as YYREEE (reference sequence). This CDR3 is built from 12 residues. V was pared by 4 bases and J by 4 bases, with 5 bases between. Full variable domain (rest looked up from reference TRBV5-4 and TRBJ2-2): ETGVTQSPTHLIKTRGQQVTLRCSSQSGHNTVSWYQQALGQGPQFIFQYYREEENGRGNFPPRFSGLQFPNYSSELNVNALELDDSALYLCASSPSTGELFFGEGSRLTVL.

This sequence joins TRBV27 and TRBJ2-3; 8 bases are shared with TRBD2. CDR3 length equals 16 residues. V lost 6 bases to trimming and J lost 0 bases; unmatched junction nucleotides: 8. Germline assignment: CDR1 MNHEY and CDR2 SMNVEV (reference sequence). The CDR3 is CASSDWGGGSTDTQYF. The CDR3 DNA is TGTGCCAGCAGCGATTGGGGCGGGGGGAGCACAGATACGCAGTATTTT.

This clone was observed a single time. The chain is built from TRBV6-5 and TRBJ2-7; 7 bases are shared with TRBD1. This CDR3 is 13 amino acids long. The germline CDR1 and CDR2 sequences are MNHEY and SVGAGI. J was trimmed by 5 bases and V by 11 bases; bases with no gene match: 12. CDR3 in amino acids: CAGGGRGLDEQYF. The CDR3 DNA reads TGTGCCGGCGGCGGTAGGGGGCTAGACGAGCAGTACTTC.

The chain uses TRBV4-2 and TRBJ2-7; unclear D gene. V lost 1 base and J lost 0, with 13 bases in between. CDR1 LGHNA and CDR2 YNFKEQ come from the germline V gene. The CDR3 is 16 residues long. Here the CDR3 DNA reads TGTGCCAGCAGCCAAGTTGCATCTATGAGCTCCTACGAGCAGTACTTC. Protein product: CASSQVASMSSYEQYF.

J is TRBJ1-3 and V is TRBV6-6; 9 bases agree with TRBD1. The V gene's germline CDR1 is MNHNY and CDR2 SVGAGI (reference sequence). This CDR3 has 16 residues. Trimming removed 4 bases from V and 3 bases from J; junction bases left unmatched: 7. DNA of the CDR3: TGTGCCAGCAGTTTCGTGACAGGGGGAGATGGAAACACCATATATTTT. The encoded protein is CASSFVTGGDGNTIYF.